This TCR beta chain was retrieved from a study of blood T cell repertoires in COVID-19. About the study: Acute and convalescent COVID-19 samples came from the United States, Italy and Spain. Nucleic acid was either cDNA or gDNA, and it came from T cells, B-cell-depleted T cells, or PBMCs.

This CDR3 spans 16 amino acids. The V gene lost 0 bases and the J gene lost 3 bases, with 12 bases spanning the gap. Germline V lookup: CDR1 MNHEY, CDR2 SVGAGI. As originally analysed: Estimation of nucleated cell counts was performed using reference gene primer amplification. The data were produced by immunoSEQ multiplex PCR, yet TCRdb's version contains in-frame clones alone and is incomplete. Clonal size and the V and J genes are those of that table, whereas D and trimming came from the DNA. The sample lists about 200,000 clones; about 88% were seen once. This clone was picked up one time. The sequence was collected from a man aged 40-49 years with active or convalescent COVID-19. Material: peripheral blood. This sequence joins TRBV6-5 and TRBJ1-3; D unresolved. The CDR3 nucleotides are TGTGCCAGCAGTTACTCGGCGGGGAGGTTTGGAAACACCATATATTTT. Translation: CASSYSAGRFGNTIYF.